The clone carrying this T cell receptor beta chain appeared a single time. The target antigen is unknown. This sample is part of a study of vaccination effects on CD4 cells after COVID-19. The wider study: Each participant was administered two doses of either the BNT162b2 or the mRNA-1273 vaccine. The study, taken as a whole, reports: In the late period after vaccination, infection- and vaccine-induced clones contracted markedly.

The CDR3 has 12 amino acids. V lost 4 bases and J lost 0, with 3 bases in between. Germline V gene data show CDR1 as MDHEN and CDR2 as SYDVKM. Sequencing used immunoSEQ multiplex PCR; TCRdb keeps in-frame clones, though not all of them. In the table there are 70,000 or so clones, about 78% of which are singletons. Viral peptide pools were used in the ViraFEST assay to expand antigen-specific CD4+ T cells, and sequencing came afterward. Investigators separated out CD4+ T cells once approximately 11 days of culture had passed. Nucleocapsid antibody tests were negative, and the vaccine recipients had no prior SARS-CoV-2 infection. A few million PBMC were seeded per well and grown in the presence of about 10 IU/ml IL-2 and around 11 ug/ml peptides. Cultures had half their medium replaced with IL-2 medium on days 3 and 7.

Sequencing was performed on CD4+ T cells from PBMCs cultured with SARS-CoV-2 spike peptides, taken before COVID-19 vaccination. This TCR derives from a human donor who received a COVID-19 vaccine. The chain links TRBV28 to TRBJ2-5; no clear D. Here the CDR3 DNA reads TGTGCCAGCAGTTCCAACCAAGAGACCCAGTACTTC. Translation: CASSSNQETQYF.